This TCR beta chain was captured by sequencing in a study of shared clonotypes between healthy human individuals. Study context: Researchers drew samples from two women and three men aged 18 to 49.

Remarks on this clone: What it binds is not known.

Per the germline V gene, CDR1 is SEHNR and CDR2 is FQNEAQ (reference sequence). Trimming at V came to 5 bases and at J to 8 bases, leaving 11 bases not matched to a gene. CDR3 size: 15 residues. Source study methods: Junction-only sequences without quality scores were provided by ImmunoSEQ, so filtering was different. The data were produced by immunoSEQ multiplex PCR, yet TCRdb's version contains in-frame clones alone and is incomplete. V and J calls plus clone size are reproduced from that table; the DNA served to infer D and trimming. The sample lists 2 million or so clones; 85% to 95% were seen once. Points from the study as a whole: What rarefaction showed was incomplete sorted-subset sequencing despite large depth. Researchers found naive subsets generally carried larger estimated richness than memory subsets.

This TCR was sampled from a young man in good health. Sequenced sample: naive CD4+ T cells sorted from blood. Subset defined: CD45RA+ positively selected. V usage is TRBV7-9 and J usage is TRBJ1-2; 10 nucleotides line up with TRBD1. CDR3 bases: TGTGCCAGCAGCCATTCGGACAGGGGGATAAAAGGCTACACCTTC. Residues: CASSHSDRGIKGYTF.